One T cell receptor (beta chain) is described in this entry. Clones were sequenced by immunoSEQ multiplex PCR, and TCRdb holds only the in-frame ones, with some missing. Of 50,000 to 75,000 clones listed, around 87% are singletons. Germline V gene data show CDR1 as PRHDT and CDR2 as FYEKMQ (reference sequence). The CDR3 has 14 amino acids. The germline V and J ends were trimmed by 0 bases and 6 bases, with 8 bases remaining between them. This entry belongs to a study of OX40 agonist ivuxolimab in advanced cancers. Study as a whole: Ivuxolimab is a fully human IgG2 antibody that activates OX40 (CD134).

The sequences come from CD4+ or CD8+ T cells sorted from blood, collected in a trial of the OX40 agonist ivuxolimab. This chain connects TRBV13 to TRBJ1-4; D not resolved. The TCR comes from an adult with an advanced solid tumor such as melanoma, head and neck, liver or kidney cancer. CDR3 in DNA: TGTGCCAGCAGCTTAGGCGGCGGCCATGAAAAACTGTTTTTT. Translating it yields CASSLGGGHEKLFF.